These T cell receptor beta chains were read from a single sample in a study of cytomegalovirus exposure and HLA in healthy donors. Measured with immunoSEQ multiplex PCR; TCRdb has only the in-frame clones, and not every one. The table includes some 59,000 clones, roughly 87% detected once. The specimen sequenced was PBMCs. These receptors were obtained from a woman between 18 and 29 years old in good health and CMV-seropositive. The CDR3 runs from the conserved cysteine through the conserved F or W. A D gene is named only where the DNA matches it firmly. Size is omitted from some rows. Given values are once, few, many or a class for expanded clones.

v_gene	abundance	j_gene	d_gene	CDR3aa	CDR3nt
TRBV4-3	.	TRBJ2-5	TRBD2	CASSQLVLAGRRQETQYF	TGCGCCAGCAGCCAATTAGTACTAGCGGGGAGGCGCCAAGAGACCCAGTACTTC
TRBV7-6	.	TRBJ2-2	.	CASSLDYTGELFF	TGTGCCAGCAGCTTAGACTACACCGGGGAGCTGTTTTTT
TRBV30	.	TRBJ1-2	.	CAWSRTDLANGYTF	TGTGCCTGGAGCCGGACAGACCTTGCGAATGGCTACACCTTC
TRBV6-5	.	TRBJ1-6	.	CASSYSKQALNSPLHF	TGTGCCAGCAGTTACTCGAAACAGGCTCTGAATTCACCCCTCCACTTT
TRBV15	.	TRBJ2-3	.	CATSRDRVSVTDTQYF	TGTGCCACCAGCAGAGATAGAGTCAGCGTCACAGATACGCAGTATTTT
TRBV7-9	.	TRBJ1-2	TRBD1	CASSLADRGRQGYTF	TGTGCCAGCAGCTTAGCGGACAGGGGGCGTCAAGGCTACACCTTC
TRBV19	.	TRBJ2-1	.	CASSIMGSYYNEQFF	TGTGCCAGTAGTATAATGGGCTCCTACTACAATGAGCAGTTCTTC
TRBV30	.	TRBJ2-7	TRBD1	CAWTTGVGAYEQYF	TGTGCCTGGACCACAGGGGTAGGGGCCTACGAGCAGTACTTC
TRBV7-9	.	TRBJ1-5	TRBD1	CASSFGLTGSGQPQHF	TGTGCCAGCAGCTTTGGGCTGACAGGGTCTGGCCAGCCCCAGCATTTT
TRBV28	.	TRBJ1-1	.	CASRVRNLNTEAFF	TGTGCCAGCAGAGTCAGGAACTTGAACACTGAAGCTTTCTTT
TRBV28	once	TRBJ2-7	TRBD1	CASSRTGGDEQYF	TGTGCCAGCAGTCGGACAGGGGGTGACGAGCAGTACTTC
TRBV14	.	TRBJ2-7	TRBD1	CASSPYFGTGRDEQYF	TGTGCCAGCAGCCCTTACTTTGGGACAGGGCGCGACGAGCAGTACTTC
TRBV28	.	TRBJ2-3	.	CASTPGHGTQYF	TGTGCCAGCACTCCGGGACACGGGACGCAGTATTTT
TRBV28	.	TRBJ1-2	.	CASSLTGTGYGYTF	TGTGCCAGCAGTTTAACAGGGACGGGCTATGGCTACACCTTC
TRBV27	.	TRBJ1-2	TRBD1	CASSLPTGVGYTF	TGTGCCAGCAGTTTGCCGACAGGGGTAGGCTACACCTTC
TRBV7-9	.	TRBJ2-7	TRBD2	CASSLVRGGLNEQYF	TGTGCCAGCAGCTTAGTGCGGGGGGGCCTAAACGAGCAGTACTTC
TRBV29-1	few	TRBJ2-1	.	CSVEDEGDTSGNEQFF	TGCAGCGTTGAAGATGAAGGGGACACCTCTGGGAATGAGCAGTTCTTC
TRBV7-3	.	TRBJ2-5	.	CASSSPPNRPETQYF	TGTGCCAGCAGCTCCCCCCCTAACCGCCCAGAGACCCAGTACTTC
TRBV11-3	.	TRBJ1-5	TRBD1	CASSLDRLPGQGLYQPQHF	TGTGCCAGCAGCTTAGACCGTCTGCCGGGACAGGGCCTTTATCAGCCCCAGCATTTT
TRBV7-9	.	TRBJ2-7	TRBD1	CASSSVDRGYEQYF	TGTGCCAGCAGCTCAGTAGACAGGGGGTACGAGCAGTACTTC
TRBV6-5	.	TRBJ1-6	TRBD1	CASRQQTGGGSPLHF	TGTGCCAGCAGACAACAAACAGGGGGCGGCTCACCCCTCCACTTT
TRBV6-5	.	TRBJ2-7	TRBD2	CASRFTSGGSYEQYF	TGTGCCAGCAGATTTACTAGCGGGGGGTCCTACGAGCAGTACTTC
TRBV27	.	TRBJ2-7	.	CASSGGTFRAGQYF	.
TRBV7-6	.	TRBJ2-1	TRBD1	CASSLAPNRDRGRVEQFF	TGTGCCAGCAGCTTAGCCCCAAACCGGGACAGGGGAAGGGTTGAGCAGTTCTTC
TRBV21-1	.	TRBJ2-7	.	CASSKVTSYEQYF	TGTGCCAGCAGCAAAGTTACGAGCTACGAGCAGTACTTC
TRBV5-4	.	TRBJ1-1	TRBD1	CASSPDRGFYTEAFF	TGTGCCAGCAGCCCCGACAGGGGCTTCTACACTGAAGCTTTCTTT
TRBV6-5	.	TRBJ2-2	.	CASSYRGGELFF	TGTGCCAGCAGTTACCGGGGTGGGGAGCTGTTTTTT
TRBV5-6	.	TRBJ1-2	.	CASSLQQGSDYGYTF	TGTGCCAGCAGCTTGCAACAGGGCAGCGACTATGGCTACACCTTC
TRBV7-9	.	TRBJ2-7	.	CASSSTSRTEQYF	TGTGCCAGCAGCTCTACTTCACGGACAGAGCAGTACTTC
TRBV5-1	.	TRBJ1-2	.	CASSLGGSNYGYTF	TGCGCCAGCAGCTTGGGAGGGAGCAACTATGGCTACACCTTC
TRBV5-4	.	TRBJ1-1	.	CASSPRTGRNTEAFF	TGTGCCAGCAGCCCTCGCACCGGGAGGAACACTGAAGCTTTCTTT
TRBV19	.	TRBJ1-5	.	CASSIGVSRDSNQPQHF	TGTGCCAGTAGTATAGGGGTTTCCAGGGATAGCAATCAGCCCCAGCATTTT
TRBV7-9	.	TRBJ2-3	TRBD1	CASSSATGGTDTQYF	TGTGCCAGCAGCTCGGCGACAGGGGGCACAGATACGCAGTATTTT
TRBV27	.	TRBJ2-5	TRBD2	CASSALPGLAGQTQYF	TGTGCCAGCAGTGCCCTCCCGGGACTAGCGGGGCAGACCCAGTACTTC
TRBV29-1	.	TRBJ1-1	.	CSVEEQRQKAAFF	TGCAGCGTTGAAGAACAAAGACAGAAGGCAGCTTTCTTT
TRBV6-5	.	TRBJ2-1	.	CASSLTQGGYNEQFF	TGTGCCAGCAGCCTCACTCAGGGGGGCTACAATGAGCAGTTCTTC
TRBV4-1	.	TRBJ1-1	TRBD1	CASSQAGTGNTEAFF	TGCGCCAGCAGCCAAGCTGGGACAGGGAACACTGAAGCTTTCTTT
TRBV4-1	.	TRBJ1-5	.	CASSQELRQAYQPQHF	TGCGCCAGCAGCCAAGAACTGCGACAGGCCTATCAGCCCCAGCATTTT
TRBV6-5	.	TRBJ2-1	TRBD1	CASSRDRGPYNEQFF	TGTGCCAGCAGCCGAGACAGGGGGCCTTACAATGAGCAGTTCTTC
TRBV7-2	.	TRBJ2-3	TRBD1	CASSLAPYRGDTQYF	TGTGCCAGCAGCTTGGCCCCATACAGGGGTGATACGCAGTATTTT
TRBV4-3	.	TRBJ2-3	TRBD1	CASSQQGATGTDTQYF	TGCGCCAGCAGCCAGCAGGGGGCGACCGGCACAGATACGCAGTATTTT
TRBV7-2	.	TRBJ1-5	.	CASSSPRGQPQHF	TGTGCCAGCAGCTCACCGCGGGGCCAGCCCCAGCATTTT
TRBV27	.	TRBJ1-1	.	CASSRTGTPIREAFF	TGTGCCAGCAGCAGGACCGGGACTCCAATTCGAGAAGCTTTCTTT
TRBV2	.	TRBJ1-4	.	CASSDGARSGANEKLFF	TGTGCCAGCAGTGATGGTGCCCGCAGCGGGGCTAATGAAAAACTGTTTTTT
TRBV5-5	.	TRBJ2-7	TRBD1	CASSLAAGQGNYEQYF	TGTGCCAGCAGCTTGGCCGCGGGACAGGGGAACTACGAGCAGTACTTC
TRBV28	.	TRBJ1-1	.	CAIRGVTEAFF	TGTGCCATCAGAGGGGTGACTGAAGCTTTCTTT
TRBV19	once	TRBJ1-6	.	CASSPGLDNSPLHF	TGTGCCAGTAGTCCCGGGTTAGATAATTCACCCCTCCACTTT
TRBV19	few	TRBJ1-2	.	CASSMRGQFYGYTF	TGTGCCAGTAGTATGCGCGGACAGTTCTATGGCTACACCTTC
TRBV5-4	.	TRBJ2-1	.	CASTLIRDKPNEQFF	TGTGCCAGCACCCTGATCCGGGACAAACCTAATGAGCAGTTCTTC
TRBV5-6	.	TRBJ1-2	TRBD1	CASSLLWDRGHRYGYTF	TGTGCCAGCAGCTTGCTTTGGGACAGGGGGCATCGCTATGGCTACACCTTC
TRBV28	.	TRBJ1-5	.	CASSGAGEPLHSNQPQHF	TGTGCCAGCAGCGGCGCGGGGGAACCCTTACATAGCAATCAGCCCCAGCATTTT
TRBV10-3	.	TRBJ2-7	TRBD1	CATQTGSSYEQYF	TGTGCCACCCAGACAGGGTCAAGCTACGAGCAGTACTTC